This entry describes one T cell receptor (beta chain). Antigen specificity is unknown. These data originate in a study of cytomegalovirus exposure and HLA in healthy donors. In the study overall: A later analysis reported the same platform for the approximately 110 validation repertoires and the approximately 640 first-cohort repertoires. Broader study findings: The listing of 150 to 200 TCR beta chains classed them as cytomegalovirus-associated.

The CDR3 spans 21 residues. Germline CDR1 reads LNHDA; CDR2 reads SQIVND (reference sequence). V was pared by 0 bases and J by 3 bases, with 27 bases between. The table came from immunoSEQ multiplex PCR; TCRdb's copy has only in-frame clones and leaves some out. The sample yields over 70,000 clones, 85% to 90% seen once. The sequenced sample consisted of PBMCs. The chain recombines TRBV19 with TRBJ2-1, with TRBD2 as a possible D gene (6 bases). This TCR came from a woman in her late teens or twenties in good health and CMV-seropositive. CDR3 residues: CASSIDLLRELRAGVYNEQFF. CDR3 DNA sequence: TGTGCCAGTAGTATAGATCTATTACGGGAGCTGCGTGCGGGTGTCTACAATGAGCAGTTCTTC.